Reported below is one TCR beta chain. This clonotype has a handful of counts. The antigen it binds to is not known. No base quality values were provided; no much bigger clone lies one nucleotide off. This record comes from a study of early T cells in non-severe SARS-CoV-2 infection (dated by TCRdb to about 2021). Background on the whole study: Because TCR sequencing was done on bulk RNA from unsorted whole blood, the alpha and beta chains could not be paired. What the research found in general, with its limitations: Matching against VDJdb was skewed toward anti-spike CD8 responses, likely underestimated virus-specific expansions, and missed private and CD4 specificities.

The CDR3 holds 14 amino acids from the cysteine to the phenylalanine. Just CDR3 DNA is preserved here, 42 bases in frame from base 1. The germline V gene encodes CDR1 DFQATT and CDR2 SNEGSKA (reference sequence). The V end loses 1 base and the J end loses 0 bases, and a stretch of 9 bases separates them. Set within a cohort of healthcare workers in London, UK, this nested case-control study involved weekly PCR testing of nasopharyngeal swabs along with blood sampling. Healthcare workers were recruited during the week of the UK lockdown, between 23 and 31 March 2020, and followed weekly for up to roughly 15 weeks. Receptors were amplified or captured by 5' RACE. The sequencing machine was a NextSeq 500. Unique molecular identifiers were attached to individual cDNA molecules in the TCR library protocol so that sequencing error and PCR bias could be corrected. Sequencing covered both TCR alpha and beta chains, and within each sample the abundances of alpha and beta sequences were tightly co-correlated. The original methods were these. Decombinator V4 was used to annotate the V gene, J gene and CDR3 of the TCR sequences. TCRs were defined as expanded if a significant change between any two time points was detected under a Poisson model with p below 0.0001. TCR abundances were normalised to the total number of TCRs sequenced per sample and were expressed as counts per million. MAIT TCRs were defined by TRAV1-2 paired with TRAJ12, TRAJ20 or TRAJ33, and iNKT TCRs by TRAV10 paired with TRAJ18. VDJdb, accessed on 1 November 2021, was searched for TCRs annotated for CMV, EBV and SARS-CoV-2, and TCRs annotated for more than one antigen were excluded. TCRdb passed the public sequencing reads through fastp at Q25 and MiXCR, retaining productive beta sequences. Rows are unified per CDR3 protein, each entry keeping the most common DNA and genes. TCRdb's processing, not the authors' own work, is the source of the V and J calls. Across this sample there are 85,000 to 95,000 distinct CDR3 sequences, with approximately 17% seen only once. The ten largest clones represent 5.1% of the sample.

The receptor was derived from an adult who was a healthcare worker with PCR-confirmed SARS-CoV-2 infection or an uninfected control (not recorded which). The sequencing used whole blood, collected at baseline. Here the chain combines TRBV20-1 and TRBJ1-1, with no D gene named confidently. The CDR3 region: CSARVMAVNTEAFF. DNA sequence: TGCAGTGCTAGAGTCATGGCAGTGAACACTGAAGCTTTCTTT.